One sample yielded the 15 T cell receptor beta chains listed below, sequenced in a study of Ad26.COV2.S vaccination and SARS-CoV-2 variants (dated by TCRdb to the early 2020s). The library was prepared using the immunoSEQ multiplex PCR assay. TCRdb retrieved this table from immuneACCESS and kept in-frame rearrangements only. Not all clones are present; in checked studies, unresolved V genes account for under half, and no reason is known for the remainder. The sample records about 480,000 clones, roughly nine tenths of which are singletons. The ten largest clonotypes hold 13% of the sample. Interpreted using the paper, the treatment or condition label stands for: roughly 18 received Ad26.COV2.S at low or high dose, single or two shots; roughly five received placebo; per-sample allocation not given. Repertoires of vaccine and placebo recipients were sequenced from samples collected on day 63 after the first injection.

The sequences come from peripheral blood, collected in a trial of Ad26.COV2.S vaccine versus placebo. The receptor source for this set is a person aged 18-65 years who received the Ad26.COV2.S COVID-19 vaccine or a placebo.

V gene TRBV27 combines with J gene TRBJ2-7; tentatively, D is TRBD2 (5 bases). Between the trimmed V and J ends, which lost 6 bases and 2 bases, there was a span of 14 bases. The CDR3 runs to 14 residues. Germline lookup yields CDR1 MNHEY and CDR2 SMNVEV (reference sequence). The CDR3, as DNA: TGTGCCAGCAGAAGGAGCGGACCCACCTACGAGCAGTACTTC. Protein sequence: CASRRSGPTYEQYF.

This rearrangement joins TRBV6-2 or TRBV6-3 to TRBJ2-7, with D possibly matching TRBD1 (6 bases). Germline V CDR1 and CDR2: MNHEY, SVGEGT. The V and J ends lost 3 bases and 6 bases respectively, with 12 bases between them. CDR3 length: 13 amino acids. The CDR3 sequence: CASSYYRESEQYF. The DNA for the CDR3 is TGTGCCAGCAGTTATTACAGGGAGTCCGAGCAGTACTTC.

The chain combines TRBV28 with TRBJ2-7; 8 bases map to TRBD1. The V gene's germline CDR1 is MDHEN and CDR2 SYDVKM. The CDR3 contains 14 residues. V was clipped by 6 bases and J by 4 bases; unmatched bases: 8. The CDR3 sequence: CASRGTGGRYEQYF. In DNA, the CDR3 is TGTGCCAGCAGAGGGACAGGTGGTAGGTACGAGCAGTACTTC. Together with reference TRBV28 and TRBJ2-7, the CDR3 gives the full variable domain: DVKVTQSSRYLVKRTGEKVFLECVQDMDHENMFWYRQDPGLGLRLIYFSYDVKMKEKGDIPEGYSVSREKKERFSLILESASTNQTSMYLCASRGTGGRYEQYFGPGTRLTVT.

The rearrangement joins TRBV11-2 to TRBJ2-7; 10 nucleotides line up with TRBD2. The CDR3 has 14 residues. With 1 base clipped from V and 7 bases from J, the junction kept 4 bases outside the gene matches. Germline V gene sequence: CDR1 SGHAT, CDR2 FQNNGV. CDR3 nucleotide sequence: TGTGCCAGCAGCTTAGGTCTAGCGGGAGTTGAGCAGTACTTC. Encoded protein: CASSLGLAGVEQYF.

The chain combines TRBV27 with TRBJ2-1; 11 nucleotides align to TRBD2. Germline-derived CDR1 and CDR2 are MNHEY and SMNVEV (reference sequence). This CDR3 has 17 residues. Trimming at V came to 5 bases and at J to 3 bases, leaving 9 bases not matched to a gene. In DNA form, the CDR3 reads TGTGCCAGCAGTGCAGGGTCTAGCGGGAGGATCTACAATGAGCAGTTCTTC. As protein: CASSAGSSGRIYNEQFF.

The chain combines TRBV28 with TRBJ2-7; D is perhaps TRBD1 (6 bases). V was pared by 10 bases and J by 2 bases, with 12 bases between. Germline V gives CDR1 MDHEN, CDR2 SYDVKM. The CDR3 runs to 12 residues. The DNA for the CDR3 is TGTGCCACCCAGGGGTCGCCCTACGAGCAGTACTTC. Its translation is CATQGSPYEQYF.

The rearrangement links TRBV29-1 to TRBJ2-7; D remains ambiguous. This CDR3 has 15 residues. The ends were cut back, 4 bases at V and 2 bases at J, with 18 bases in the middle. Germline loops: CDR1 SQVTM, CDR2 ANQGSEA. CDR3 amino acids: CSVGLRGSVPYEQYF. The CDR3 DNA reads as TGCAGCGTTGGGCTAAGAGGAAGCGTTCCCTACGAGCAGTACTTC.

This rearrangement joins TRBV29-1 to TRBJ1-2, with D possibly matching TRBD1 (6 bases). Trimming removed 6 bases from V and 4 bases from J, with 12 bases in between. Germline-derived CDR1 and CDR2 are SQVTM and ANQGSEA. The CDR3 totals 12 residues. The CDR3 bases are TGCAGCGTAATCGGGGGGCGCTATGGCTACACCTTC. Translated: CSVIGGRYGYTF.

The chain couples TRBV9 to TRBJ1-1; D not resolved. Germline CDR1 and CDR2: SGDLS and YYNGEE. The CDR3 has 15 amino acids. Trimming left V 3 bases short and J 2 bases short, with 14 bases between. As DNA, the CDR3 is TGTGCCAGCAGCGGAACGATAACCCTAAACACTGAAGCTTTCTTT. Protein product: CASSGTITLNTEAFF.

This clone was picked up a small number of times. The chain is built from TRBV19 and TRBJ1-2; 7 positions agree with TRBD1. The CDR3 runs to 13 residues. Unmatched junction bases numbered 5, after V lost 4 bases and J lost 6 bases. CDR1 and CDR2 from the germline V gene are LNHDA and SQIVND (reference sequence). The CDR3 DNA is TGTGCCAGTAGTAGCCTTACAGGGGATGGCTACACCTTC. Translation gives CASSSLTGDGYTF.

V and J are TRBV7-2 and TRBJ2-2; TRBD2 matches 8 bases. The CDR3 loop spans 16 amino acids. CDR1 SGHTA and CDR2 FQGNSA come from the germline V gene. The ends lost 0 bases at V and 4 bases at J; junction bases unmatched: 4. This CDR3 is CASSLASGSVTGELFF. CDR3 DNA: TGTGCCAGCAGCTTAGCCAGCGGGAGCGTCACCGGGGAGCTGTTTTTT.

The chain couples TRBV7-2 to TRBJ2-5; D gene ambiguous. This CDR3 is 14 amino acids long. Germline V gene sequence: CDR1 SGHTA, CDR2 FQGNSA. Trimming took 3 bases from V and 5 from J, leaving 13 bases between them. CDR3 residues: CASSLGSPRETQYF. Here the CDR3 DNA reads TGTGCCAGCAGCTTGGGGTCCCCCCGGGAGACCCAGTACTTC. Full variable domain (missing parts from reference TRBV7-2 and TRBJ2-5): GAGVSQSPSNKVTEKGKDVELRCDPISGHTALYWYRQSLGQGLEFLIYFQGNSAPDKSGLPSDRFSAERTGGSVSTLTIQRTQQEDSAVYLCASSLGSPRETQYFGPGTRLLVL.

The chain recombines TRBV6-5 with TRBJ1-1; D gene unclear. V lost 6 bases and J 0 bases, leaving 8 bases between the germline ends. This CDR3 spans 13 amino acids. Germline CDR1 and CDR2: MNHEY and SVGAGI. This CDR3 is CASRMELNTEAFF. The CDR3 DNA is TGTGCCAGCAGAATGGAGTTGAACACTGAAGCTTTCTTT.

V usage is TRBV5-1 and J usage is TRBJ1-2; possibly TRBD1 for D (5 bases). The germline V and J ends were trimmed by 4 bases and 8 bases, with 21 bases remaining between them. The CDR3 is 15 amino acids. The germline V gene encodes CDR1 SGHRS and CDR2 YFSETQ. CDR3 in amino acids: CASSPLVGQGKGYTF. CDR3 coding DNA: TGCGCCAGCAGCCCACTGGTTGGGCAGGGTAAAGGCTACACCTTC.

The chain combines TRBV2 with TRBJ1-2, with TRBD1 identical over 11 bases. Germline V gene sequence: CDR1 SNHLY, CDR2 FYNNEI. After removal of 6 bases from V and 8 bases from J, the junction contained 11 bases not matched to a gene. The CDR3 consists of 15 residues. The CDR3 here is CASSGQGAPSIGYTF. The CDR3 DNA is TGTGCCAGCAGCGGACAGGGGGCGCCTTCGATCGGCTACACCTTC.